Listed below are T cell receptor beta chains from one sample, sequenced in a study of cytomegalovirus exposure and HLA in healthy donors. Some clones are missing from TCRdb's copy, which holds only in-frame ones; the method was immunoSEQ multiplex PCR. The table includes 65,000 or so clones, roughly 80% detected once. Sequenced sample: PBMCs. The receptors were gathered from a girl aged 10 to 17 in good health and CMV-seropositive. Each CDR3 is given without its conserved first and last residue. Clone size is not always given. Where it is, it says once, few, many or a class for expanded clones.

13 | NA | TRBJ2-7 | TRBV6-5 | ASSNRDRSSYEQY
11 | few | TRBJ1-1 | TRBV30 | AWIPSENTEAF
17 | NA | TRBJ2-1 | TRBV7-7 | ASSPLLAGAVPEYNEQF
11 | NA | TRBJ2-7 | TRBV10-3 | AIPSGPDYEQY
17 | NA | TRBJ2-2 | TRBV7-2 | ASSPTGTSGRSGTGELF
13 | NA | TRBJ2-1 | TRBV4-2 | ASSPEVAGVSEQF
13 | NA | TRBJ2-3 | TRBV28 | ASSRPTGSTDTQY
12 | NA | TRBJ2-7 | TRBV19 | ASNHPPLAGLQY
13 | NA | TRBJ1-2 | TRBV11-2 | ASRGLGQVVRGYT
12 | NA | TRBJ2-7 | TRBV6-8 | ASSGQGPTYEQY
14 | NA | TRBJ1-2 | TRBV4-1 | ASSQGQGAVFYGYT
13 | few | TRBJ2-1 | TRBV6-1 | ASSERFGGFREQF
14 | NA | TRBJ2-1 | TRBV4-1 | ASSQDLGGEGNEQF
13 | few | TRBJ2-3 | TRBV6-5 | ASRTGLAGTDTQY
19 | NA | TRBJ1-1 | TRBV5-1 | ASSRFSGQNSTAPRNTEAF
12 | few | TRBJ1-1 | TRBV19 | ASIRTGRNTEAF
13 | NA | TRBJ2-1 | TRBV4-3 | ASSQRDRGDGEQF
14 | NA | TRBJ2-1 | TRBV5-1 | ASSLADRGTYNEQF
14 | NA | TRBJ2-1 | TRBV25-1 | ASSGLMGRQGNEQF
13 | few | TRBJ2-1 | TRBV6-5 | ASSYVTSGGATQF
12 | NA | TRBJ2-7 | TRBV7-8 | ASSFTGTSYEQY
15 | NA | TRBJ2-5 | TRBV7-8 | ASSFVFGRRGAETQY
12 | NA | TRBJ1-3 | TRBV28 | ASSGTGSGNTIY
13 | NA | TRBJ2-2 | TRBV5-1 | ATSSGTLHTGELF
12 | NA | TRBJ1-2 | TRBV18 | ASSPAGFNYGYT
12 | few | TRBJ1-5 | TRBV6-1 | ASSEGTENQPQH
16 | NA | TRBJ2-4 | TRBV4-1 | ASSLGTAFSEAKNIQY
13 | NA | TRBJ1-6 | TRBV9 | SSSVGRVHNSPLH
13 | NA | TRBJ2-7 | TRBV4-1 | ASSQAGMMAYEQY
12 | NA | TRBJ2-5 | TRBV4-2 | ASSQDSSPGTQY
17 | NA | TRBJ2-6 | TRBV4-2 | ASSQVRGQGGSGANVLT
11 | NA | TRBJ2-6 | TRBV7-6 | AFSSVGANVLT
9 | NA | TRBJ2-7 | TRBV20-1 | SGSPTYEQY
16 | few | TRBJ2-6 | TRBV2 | ASGPKELAGVGANVLT
13 | NA | TRBJ2-1 | TRBV30 | AWSAEPVRGNEQF
11 | NA | TRBJ1-1 | TRBV19 | ASSLTWETEAF
19 | NA | TRBJ2-6 | TRBV4-2 | ASSHNLKQGISSSGANVLT
11 | NA | TRBJ2-7 | TRBV5-1 | ASRWGLDYEQY
12 | NA | TRBJ1-5 | TRBV27 | ASTDRFGNQPQH
13 | NA | TRBJ1-1 | TRBV4-1 | ASSPGQALNTEAF
11 | NA | TRBJ1-1 | TRBV6-1 | ASSTRGNTEAF
11 | NA | TRBJ2-5 | TRBV7-2 | ASSPPNQETQY
13 | once | TRBJ1-5 | TRBV28 | ASSLSAAGNQPQH
13 | NA | TRBJ1-2 | TRBV18 | ASSPSAGYNYGYT
11 | NA | TRBJ1-2 | TRBV4-1 | ASSLTDRGGYT
15 | NA | TRBJ2-3 | TRBV5-1 | ASSLAQAGGPGDTQY
13 | NA | TRBJ2-7 | TRBV28 | ASSLLSGRGYEQY
12 | NA | TRBJ2-7 | TRBV5-1 | ASSLLSGSHEQY
9 | few | TRBJ1-2 | TRBV20-1 | SASNNYGYT
11 | NA | TRBJ1-1 | TRBV27 | ASSLLGNTEAF
11 | few | TRBJ1-1 | TRBV9 | ASSVGANTEAF
15 | NA | TRBJ2-5 | TRBV28 | ASSLPRLAGGGETQY
11 | NA | TRBJ2-7 | TRBV2 | ASSEALRREQY
11 | NA | TRBJ1-2 | TRBV28 | ASFDQGTDGYT